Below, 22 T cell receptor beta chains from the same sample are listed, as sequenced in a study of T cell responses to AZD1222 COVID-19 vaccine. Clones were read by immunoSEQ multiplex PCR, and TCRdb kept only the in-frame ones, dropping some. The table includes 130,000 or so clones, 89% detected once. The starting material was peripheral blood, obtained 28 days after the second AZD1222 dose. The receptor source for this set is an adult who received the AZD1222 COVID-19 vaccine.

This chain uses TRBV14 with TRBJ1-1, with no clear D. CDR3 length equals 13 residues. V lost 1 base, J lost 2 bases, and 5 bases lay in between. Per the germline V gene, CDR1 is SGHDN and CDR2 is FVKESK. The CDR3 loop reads CASSQVDNTEAFF. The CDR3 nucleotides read TGTGCCAGCAGCCAAGTGGATAACACTGAAGCTTTCTTT.

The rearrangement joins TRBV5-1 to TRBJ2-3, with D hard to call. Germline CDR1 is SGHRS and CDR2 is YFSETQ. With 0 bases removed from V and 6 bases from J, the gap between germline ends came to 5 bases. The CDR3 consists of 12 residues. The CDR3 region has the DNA TGCGCCAGCAGCTTGGTGGGGGATACGCAGTATTTT. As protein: CASSLVGDTQYF.

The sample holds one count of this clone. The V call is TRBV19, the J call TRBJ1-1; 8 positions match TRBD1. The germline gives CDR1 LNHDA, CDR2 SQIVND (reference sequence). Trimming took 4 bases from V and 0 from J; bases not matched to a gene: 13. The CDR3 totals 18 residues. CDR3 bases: TGTGCCAGTAGTACTCCTCCCGGGACAGGACTCATGAACACTGAAGCTTTCTTT. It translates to CASSTPPGTGLMNTEAFF.

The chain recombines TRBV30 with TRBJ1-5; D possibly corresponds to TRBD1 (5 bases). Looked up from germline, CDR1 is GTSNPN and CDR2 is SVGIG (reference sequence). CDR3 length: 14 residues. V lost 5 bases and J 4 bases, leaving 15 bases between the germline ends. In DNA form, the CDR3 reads TGTGCCTGGGGAGGGACCCAAGGGAATCAGCCCCAGCATTTT. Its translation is CAWGGTQGNQPQHF.

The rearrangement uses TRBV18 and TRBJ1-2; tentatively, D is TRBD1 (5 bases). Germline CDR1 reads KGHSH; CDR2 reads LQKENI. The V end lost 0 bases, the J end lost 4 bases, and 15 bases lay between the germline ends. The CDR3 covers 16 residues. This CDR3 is CASSPPGQGLVYGYTF. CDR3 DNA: TGTGCCAGCTCACCACCGGGGCAGGGACTAGTCTATGGCTACACCTTC.

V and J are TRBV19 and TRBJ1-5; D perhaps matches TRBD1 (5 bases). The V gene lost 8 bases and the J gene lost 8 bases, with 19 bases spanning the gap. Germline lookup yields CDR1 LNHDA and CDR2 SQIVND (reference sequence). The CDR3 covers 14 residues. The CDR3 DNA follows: TGTGCCAGTGGGGACCAAAATCCCTTCGAGCCCCAGCATTTT. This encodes CASGDQNPFEPQHF.

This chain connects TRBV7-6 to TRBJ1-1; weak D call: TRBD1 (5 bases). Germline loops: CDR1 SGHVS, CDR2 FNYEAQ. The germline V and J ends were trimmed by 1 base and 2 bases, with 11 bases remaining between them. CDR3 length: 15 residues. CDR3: CASSLGRVLNTEAFF. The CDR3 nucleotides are TGTGCCAGCAGCTTAGGCAGGGTGTTAAACACTGAAGCTTTCTTT.

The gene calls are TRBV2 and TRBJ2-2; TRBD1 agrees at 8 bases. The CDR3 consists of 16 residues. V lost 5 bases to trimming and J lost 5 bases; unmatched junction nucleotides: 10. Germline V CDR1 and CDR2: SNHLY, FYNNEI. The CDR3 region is CASSSQGAGWTGELFF. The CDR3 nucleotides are TGTGCCAGCAGTTCCCAGGGGGCAGGTTGGACCGGGGAGCTGTTTTTT.

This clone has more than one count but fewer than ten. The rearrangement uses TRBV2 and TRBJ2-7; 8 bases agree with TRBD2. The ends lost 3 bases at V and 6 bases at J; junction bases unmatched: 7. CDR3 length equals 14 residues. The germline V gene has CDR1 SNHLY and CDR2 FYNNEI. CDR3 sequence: CASSDGRLATEQYF. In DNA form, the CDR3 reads TGTGCCAGCAGTGACGGACGACTAGCGACCGAGCAGTACTTC. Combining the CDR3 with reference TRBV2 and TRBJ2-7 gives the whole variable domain EPEVTQTPSHQVTQMGQEVILRCVPISNHLYFYWYRQILGQKVEFLVSFYNNEISEKSEIFDDQFSVERPDGSNFTLKIRSTKLEDSAMYFCASSDGRLATEQYFGPGTRLTVT.

The DNA of the CDR3 is TGCGCCAGCAACCTGCAGGGGACCCAAGAGACCCAGTACTTC. Translated: CASNLQGTQETQYF. J is TRBJ2-5 and V is TRBV5-1, with D possibly matching TRBD1 (6 bases). V lost 6 bases and J lost 1, with 13 bases in between. There are 14 residues in the CDR3. Germline CDR1 is SGHRS and CDR2 is YFSETQ.

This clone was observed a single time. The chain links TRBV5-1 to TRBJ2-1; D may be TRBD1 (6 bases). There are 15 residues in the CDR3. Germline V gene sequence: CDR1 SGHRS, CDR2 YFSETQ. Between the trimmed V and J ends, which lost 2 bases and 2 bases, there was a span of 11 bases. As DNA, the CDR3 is TGCGCCAGCAGCTTACAGGGTTCGACCTACAATGAGCAGTTCTTC. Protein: CASSLQGSTYNEQFF.

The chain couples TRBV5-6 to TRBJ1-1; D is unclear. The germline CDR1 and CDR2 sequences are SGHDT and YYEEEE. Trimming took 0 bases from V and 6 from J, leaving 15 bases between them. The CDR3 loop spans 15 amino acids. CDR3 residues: CASSLGRLRYAEAFF. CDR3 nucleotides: TGTGCCAGCAGCTTGGGGCGGCTTCGGTACGCTGAAGCTTTCTTT.

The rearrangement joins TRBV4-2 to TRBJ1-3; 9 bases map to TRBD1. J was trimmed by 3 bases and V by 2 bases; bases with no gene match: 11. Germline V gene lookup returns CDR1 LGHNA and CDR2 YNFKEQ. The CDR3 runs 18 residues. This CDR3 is CASSQSPDRGFFGNTIYF. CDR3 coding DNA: TGTGCCAGCAGCCAAAGCCCGGACAGGGGTTTCTTTGGAAACACCATATATTTT.

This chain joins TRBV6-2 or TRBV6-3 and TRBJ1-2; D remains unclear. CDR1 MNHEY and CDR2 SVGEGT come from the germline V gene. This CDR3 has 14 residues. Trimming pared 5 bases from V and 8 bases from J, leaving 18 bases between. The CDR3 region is CASSPELSLGGYTF. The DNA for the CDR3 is TGTGCCAGCAGTCCCGAGTTGTCGCTCGGGGGCTACACCTTC.

This CDR3 is CASSEVVGRTEETQYF. The CDR3 bases are TGTGCCAGCAGTGAAGTGGTAGGCCGGACAGAAGAGACCCAGTACTTC. This chain uses TRBV2 with TRBJ2-5, with D perhaps matching TRBD1 (6 bases). Trimming took 1 base from V and 3 from J, leaving 15 bases between them. This CDR3 spans 16 amino acids. Germline CDR1 reads SNHLY; CDR2 reads FYNNEI. Supplemented by reference TRBV2 and TRBJ2-5, the full variable domain reads EPEVTQTPSHQVTQMGQEVILRCVPISNHLYFYWYRQILGQKVEFLVSFYNNEISEKSEIFDDQFSVERPDGSNFTLKIRSTKLEDSAMYFCASSEVVGRTEETQYFGPGTRLLVL.

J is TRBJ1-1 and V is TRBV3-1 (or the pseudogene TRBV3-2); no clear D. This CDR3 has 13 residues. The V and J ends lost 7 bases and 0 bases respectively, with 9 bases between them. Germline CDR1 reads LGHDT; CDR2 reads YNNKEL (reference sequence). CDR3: CASTVHLNTEAFF. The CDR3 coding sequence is TGTGCCAGCACTGTCCACTTGAACACTGAAGCTTTCTTT.

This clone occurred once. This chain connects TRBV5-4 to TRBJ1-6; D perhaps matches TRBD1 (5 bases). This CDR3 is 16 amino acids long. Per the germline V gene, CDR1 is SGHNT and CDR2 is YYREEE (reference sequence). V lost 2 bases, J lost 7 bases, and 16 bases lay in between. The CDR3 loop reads CASSFARGGQNSPLHF. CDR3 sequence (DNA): TGTGCCAGCAGCTTCGCTCGCGGAGGACAAAATTCACCCCTCCACTTT.

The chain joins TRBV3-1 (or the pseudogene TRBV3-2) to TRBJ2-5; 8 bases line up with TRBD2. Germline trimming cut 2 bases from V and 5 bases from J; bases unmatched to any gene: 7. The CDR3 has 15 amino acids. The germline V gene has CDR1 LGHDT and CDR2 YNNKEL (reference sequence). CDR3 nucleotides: TGTGCCAGCAGCCAATATCGGGGGGGCGGGGAGACCCAGTACTTC. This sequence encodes CASSQYRGGGETQYF.

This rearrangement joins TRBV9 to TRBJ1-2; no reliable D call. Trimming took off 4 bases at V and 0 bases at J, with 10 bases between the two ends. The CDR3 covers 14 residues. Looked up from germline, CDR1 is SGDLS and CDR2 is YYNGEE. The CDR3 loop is CASSLPTSNYGYTF. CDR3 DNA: TGTGCCAGCAGCCTCCCAACATCTAACTATGGCTACACCTTC.

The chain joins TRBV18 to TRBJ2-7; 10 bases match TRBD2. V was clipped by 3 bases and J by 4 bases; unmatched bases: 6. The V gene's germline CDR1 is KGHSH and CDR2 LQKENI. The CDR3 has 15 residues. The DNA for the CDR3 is TGTGCCAGCTCACCTACCGGGACTAGCGATTACGAGCAGTACTTC. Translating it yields CASSPTGTSDYEQYF.

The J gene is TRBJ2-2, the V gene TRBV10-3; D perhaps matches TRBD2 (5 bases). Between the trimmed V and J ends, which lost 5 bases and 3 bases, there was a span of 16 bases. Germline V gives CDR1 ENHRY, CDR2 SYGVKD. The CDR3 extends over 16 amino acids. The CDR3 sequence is CAISPWTVHDTGELFF. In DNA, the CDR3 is TGTGCCATCAGTCCTTGGACTGTTCACGACACCGGGGAGCTGTTTTTT.

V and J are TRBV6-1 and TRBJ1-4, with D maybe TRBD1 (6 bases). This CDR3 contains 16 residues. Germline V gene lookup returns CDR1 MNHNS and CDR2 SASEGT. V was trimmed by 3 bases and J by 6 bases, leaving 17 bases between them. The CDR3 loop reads CASSERGAAGDEKLFF. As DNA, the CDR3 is TGTGCCAGCAGTGAGCGGGGGGCAGCGGGCGATGAAAAACTGTTTTTT.